This T cell receptor beta chain was found in a study of blood T cell repertoires in COVID-19. The junction had 7 bases not matched to a gene; V was cut back by 4 bases and J by 5 bases. The germline V gene has CDR1 SGHRS and CDR2 YFSETQ. CDR3 length equals 17 residues. Source study methods: Estimated nucleated cell counts came from reference gene primer amplification. Some clones are missing from TCRdb's copy, which holds only in-frame ones; the method was immunoSEQ multiplex PCR. V and J calls and clone size are copied from that table; D and trimming were computed from the DNA. In the table there are over 200,000 clones, around 84% of which are singletons.

The specimen sequenced was peripheral blood. V usage is TRBV5-1 and J usage is TRBJ2-3; the match to TRBD2 covers 16 bases. The sequence came from a woman aged 80 or over with active or convalescent COVID-19. The CDR3 DNA follows: TGCGCCAGCAGCCCCGGGACTAGCGGGGGGGCTGTAGATACGCAGTATTTT. Translation: CASSPGTSGGAVDTQYF.